The rows below give T cell receptor beta chains drawn from one sample of a study of Graves' ophthalmopathy and Graves' hyperthyroidism. TCRdb itself ran the multiplex PCR reads through MiXCR, one entry per CDR3 protein. This sample yields over a million distinct CDR3 sequences, of which about two fifths are seen a single time; approximately 10% belongs to the top ten. Sequenced sample: peripheral blood or thyroid tissue (not recorded which). These receptors were taken from an adult man with Graves' hyperthyroidism. Both conserved end residues are trimmed from each CDR3. Fields, in order: J gene, CDR3 length, V gene, CDR3 protein.

TRBJ1-5	13	TRBV28	ASSSTQGWGQPQH
TRBJ2-7	15	TRBV2	ASSEGEIWAGTREQY
TRBJ1-2	14	TRBV5-1	ASSFNGPQGADGYT
TRBJ2-5	13	TRBV2	ASSERVATVETQY
TRBJ2-7	11	TRBV7-9	ASSRQQDYEQY
TRBJ1-2	10	TRBV20-1	SALAANYGYT
TRBJ1-2	14	TRBV27	ASSWSPGQGSYGYT
TRBJ1-5	14	TRBV2	ASSLLVGVGNQPQH
TRBJ2-7	12	TRBV20-1	SMEGGGTSYEQY
TRBJ1-5	12	TRBV6-2/TRBV6-3	AISEDRGPQPQH
TRBJ2-2	14	TRBV7-3	ASSLMGTSGTGELF
TRBJ1-2	12	TRBV10-3	AISETGVNYGYT
TRBJ1-2	12	TRBV9	ASSSGGGDYGYT
TRBJ2-7	15	TRBV5-1	ASSRRGSGGSSYEQY
TRBJ1-2	11	TRBV7-2	ASSLQGPYGYT
TRBJ2-5	13	TRBV14	ASSQESRGGETQY
TRBJ1-2	12	TRBV19	ASRYRDEYYGYT
TRBJ2-3	11	TRBV7-2	ASSLRPADTQY
TRBJ2-5	13	TRBV5-1	ASRGDGRRQETQY
TRBJ2-7	10	TRBV5-1	ASSVFPGEQY
TRBJ1-2	11	TRBV20-1	SARDPVNYGYT
TRBJ1-5	14	TRBV7-9	ASELMGEKDNQPQH
TRBJ2-7	9	TRBV29-1	SGVQGSAQY
TRBJ2-7	11	TRBV20-1	SGGWRSSYEQY
TRBJ2-6	14	TRBV19	ASSPASNSGANVLT
TRBJ2-7	10	TRBV29-1	SLWTGHDEQY
TRBJ2-7	8	TRBV2	ASMLYEQY
TRBJ2-5	12	TRBV10-3	AISGQGSGETQY
TRBJ1-2	13	TRBV7-6	ASSLAPGEARGYT
TRBJ1-3	13	TRBV7-2	ASSYSGTAGNTIY
TRBJ2-2	13	TRBV5-8	AKRQGASNTGELF
TRBJ1-2	14	TRBV7-9	ASSVEDPQGAYGYT
TRBJ1-2	13	TRBV7-9	ASSQVDRGSYGYT
TRBJ2-7	13	TRBV6-5	ASKRGAGGPYEQY
TRBJ2-5	13	TRBV7-3	ASSLEGLAGETQY
TRBJ2-5	10	TRBV20-1	SARAGGQTQY
TRBJ1-1	15	TRBV10-3	ATSGADTGGRNTEAF
TRBJ2-7	9	TRBV2	ASSSLDEQY
TRBJ2-3	11	TRBV5-1	ASTGTGNSVQY
TRBJ1-4	12	TRBV19	ATARADREEKLF
TRBJ1-5	16	TRBV20-1	SAPQVGQGASGNQPQH
TRBJ1-2	9	TRBV29-1	SVTGRYGYT
TRBJ1-5	14	TRBV20-1	SARTYTGRSNQPQH
TRBJ1-1	12	TRBV19	ASSIGPSGREAF
TRBJ2-5	9	TRBV7-9	ASSYARGKR
TRBJ2-5	12	TRBV15	ATSTPRESETQY
TRBJ2-5	13	TRBV7-9	ASSLPRGSQETQY
TRBJ2-5	13	TRBV7-2	ASSQGGTRVKTQY
TRBJ2-6	15	TRBV20-1	SASPSVLGAGANVLT
TRBJ1-1	13	TRBV5-1	ASSSDRRWNTEAF
TRBJ1-6	10	TRBV29-1	SARNLDSPLH
TRBJ2-7	12	TRBV7-8	ASSSRSSGNEQY